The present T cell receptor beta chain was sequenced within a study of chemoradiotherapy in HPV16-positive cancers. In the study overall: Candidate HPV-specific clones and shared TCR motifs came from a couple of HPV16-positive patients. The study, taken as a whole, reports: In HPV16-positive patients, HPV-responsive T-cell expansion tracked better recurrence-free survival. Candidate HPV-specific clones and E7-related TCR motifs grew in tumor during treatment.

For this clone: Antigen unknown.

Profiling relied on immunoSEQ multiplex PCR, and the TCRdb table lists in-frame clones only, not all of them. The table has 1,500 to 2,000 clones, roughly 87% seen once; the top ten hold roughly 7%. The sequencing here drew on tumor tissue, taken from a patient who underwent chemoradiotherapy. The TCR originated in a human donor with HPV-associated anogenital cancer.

The CDR3 here is CASSLDSRFEAFF. CDR3 DNA sequence: TGTGCCAGCAGTCTGGACAGCAGATTTGAAGCTTTCTTT. This chain links TRBV6-6 with TRBJ1-1; tentatively, D is TRBD1 (6 bases). There are 13 residues in the CDR3. Deletions cut 5 bases from V and 7 bases from J, with 14 bases between. Germline CDR1 and CDR2: MNHNY and SVGAGI (reference sequence).